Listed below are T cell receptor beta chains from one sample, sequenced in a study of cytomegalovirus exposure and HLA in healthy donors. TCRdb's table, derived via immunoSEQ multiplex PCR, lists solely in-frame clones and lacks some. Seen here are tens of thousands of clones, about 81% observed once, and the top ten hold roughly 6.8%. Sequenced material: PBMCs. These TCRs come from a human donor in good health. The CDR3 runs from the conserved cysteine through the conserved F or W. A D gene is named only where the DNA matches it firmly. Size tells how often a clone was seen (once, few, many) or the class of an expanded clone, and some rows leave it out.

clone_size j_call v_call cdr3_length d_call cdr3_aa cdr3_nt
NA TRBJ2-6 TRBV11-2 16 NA CASSPLGGSGANVLTF TGTGCCAGCAGCCCACTTGGGGGGTCTGGGGCCAACGTCCTGACTTTC
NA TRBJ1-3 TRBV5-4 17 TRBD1 CASSLGTGLFSGNTIYF TGTGCCAGCAGCTTGGGGACAGGCCTTTTCTCTGGAAACACCATATATTTT
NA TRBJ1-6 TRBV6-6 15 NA CASSTPQTENSPLHF TGTGCCAGCAGTACCCCCCAGACAGAAAATTCACCCCTCCACTTT
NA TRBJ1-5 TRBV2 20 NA CASSEARGRVLGFGNQPQHF TGTGCCAGCAGTGAAGCGCGGGGGAGGGTTCTTGGGTTTGGCAATCAGCCCCAGCATTTT
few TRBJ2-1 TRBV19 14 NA CASSKSPGYNEQFF TGTGCCAGTAGTAAATCTCCCGGGTACAATGAGCAGTTCTTC
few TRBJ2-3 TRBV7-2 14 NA CASSRLRSTDTQYF TGTGCCAGCAGCCGACTTAGGAGCACAGATACGCAGTATTTT
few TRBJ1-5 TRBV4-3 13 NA CASSQDRDQPQHF TGCGCCAGCAGCCAAGATCGGGATCAGCCCCAGCATTTT
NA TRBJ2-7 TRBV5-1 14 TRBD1 CASSFGTAAYEQYF TGCGCCAGCAGCTTTGGGACAGCTGCCTACGAGCAGTACTTC
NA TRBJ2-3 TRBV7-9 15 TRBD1 CASSLPWAGGNTQYF TGTGCCAGCAGCTTACCCTGGGCAGGGGGAAATACGCAGTATTTT
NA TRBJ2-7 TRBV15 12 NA CATSRDLRGQYF TGTGCCACCAGCAGAGACTTACGAGGGCAGTACTTC
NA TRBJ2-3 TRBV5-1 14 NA CASSPNPGADTQYF TGCGCCAGCAGCCCAAACCCGGGTGCAGATACGCAGTATTTT
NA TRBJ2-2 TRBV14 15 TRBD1 CASSQIQGVDGELFF TGTGCCAGCAGCCAAATCCAGGGGGTAGACGGGGAGCTGTTTTTT
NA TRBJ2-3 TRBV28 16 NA CASSPSRAGSTDTQYF TGTGCCAGCAGCCCCTCCAGGGCAGGTAGCACAGATACGCAGTATTTT
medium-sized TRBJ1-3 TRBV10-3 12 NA CAGRGSGNTIYF TGTGCCGGCAGGGGCTCTGGAAACACCATATATTTT
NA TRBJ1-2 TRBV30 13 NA CAWKSQGPYGYTF TGTGCCTGGAAATCACAGGGACCCTATGGCTACACCTTC
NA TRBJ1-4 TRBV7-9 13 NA CASNLGGFEKLFF TGTGCCAGCAACCTGGGGGGGTTTGAAAAACTGTTTTTT
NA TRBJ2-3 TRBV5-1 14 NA CASSSVGYTDTQYF TGCGCCAGCAGCTCGGTGGGCTACACAGATACGCAGTATTTT
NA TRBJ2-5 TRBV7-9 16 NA CSSSSPPGGSRETQYF TGTTCCAGCAGCTCCCCGCCAGGGGGGTCCCGGGAGACCCAGTACTTC
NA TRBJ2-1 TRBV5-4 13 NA CASSSGGLNEQFF TGTGCCAGCAGCTCGGGGGGCCTCAATGAGCAGTTCTTC
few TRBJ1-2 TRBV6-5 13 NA CASSYSGGYGYTF TGTGCCAGCAGTTACTCCGGAGGGTATGGCTACACCTTC
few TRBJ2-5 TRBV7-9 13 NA CASSDAGKETQYF TGTGCCAGCAGCGATGCAGGGAAAGAGACCCAGTACTTC
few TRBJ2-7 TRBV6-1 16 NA CASSEASTWSPYEQYF TGTGCCAGCAGTGAAGCGTCGACCTGGAGCCCCTACGAGCAGTACTTC
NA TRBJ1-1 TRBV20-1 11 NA CSARYNTEAFF TGCAGTGCTAGGTATAACACCGAAGCTTTCTTT
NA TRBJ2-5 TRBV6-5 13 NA CASRSSGSETQYF TGTGCCAGCAGGTCCAGCGGGTCGGAGACCCAGTACTTC
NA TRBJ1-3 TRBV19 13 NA CASSIDGEYTIYF TGTGCCAGTAGTATAGATGGGGAGTACACCATATATTTT
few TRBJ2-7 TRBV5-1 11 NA CASSLRDEQYF TGCGCCAGCAGCCTCCGAGACGAGCAGTACTTC
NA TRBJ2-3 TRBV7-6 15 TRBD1 CASSLGGQGTDTQYF TGTGCCAGCAGCTTAGGGGGACAGGGGACTGATACGCAGTATTTT
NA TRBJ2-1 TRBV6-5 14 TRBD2 CASSNGRRGGDQFF TGTGCCAGCAGCAACGGACGGCGGGGGGGCGATCAGTTCTTC
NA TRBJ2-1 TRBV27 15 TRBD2 CASSLLEAGKNEQFF TGTGCCAGCAGCCTACTGGAAGCGGGGAAGAATGAGCAGTTCTTC
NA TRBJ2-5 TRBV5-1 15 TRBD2 CASSPGGGSGETQYF TGCGCCAGCAGCCCCGGGGGGGGTTCGGGAGAGACCCAGTACTTC
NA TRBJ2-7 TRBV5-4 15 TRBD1 CASSFPGTGRNEQYF TGTGCCAGCAGCTTCCCCGGGACAGGGAGGAACGAGCAGTACTTC
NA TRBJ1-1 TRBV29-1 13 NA CSVSDRVNTEAFF TGCAGCGTATCTGACAGAGTAAACACTGAAGCTTTCTTT
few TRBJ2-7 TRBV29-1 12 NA CSVQTGAYEQYF TGCAGCGTACAGACAGGAGCCTACGAGCAGTACTTC
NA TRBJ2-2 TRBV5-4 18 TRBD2 CASSRPMGLAANTGELFF TGTGCCAGCAGCCGGCCAATGGGGCTAGCGGCGAACACCGGGGAGCTGTTTTTT
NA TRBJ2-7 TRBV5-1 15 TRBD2 CASSLGAGGFSEQYF TGCGCCAGCAGCTTGGGAGCGGGGGGTTTTTCTGAGCAGTACTTC
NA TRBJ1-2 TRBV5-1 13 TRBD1 CASGGQGLYGYTF TGCGCCAGCGGTGGACAGGGGCTCTATGGCTACACCTTC
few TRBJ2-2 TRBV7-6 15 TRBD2 CASSLEAGGSGELFF TGTGCCAGCAGCTTAGAGGCGGGGGGGTCCGGGGAGCTGTTTTTT
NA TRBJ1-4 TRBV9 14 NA CASSSEGANEKLFF TGTGCCAGCAGCTCAGAAGGGGCTAATGAAAAACTGTTTTTT
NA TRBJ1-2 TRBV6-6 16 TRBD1 CASSYDRGGQPNSVTF TGTGCCAGCAGTTACGATCGGGGGGGACAGCCGAATAGTGTAACCTTC
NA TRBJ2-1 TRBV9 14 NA CASSVSTTGAEQFF TGTGCCAGCAGCGTTTCCACTACTGGGGCTGAGCAGTTCTTC
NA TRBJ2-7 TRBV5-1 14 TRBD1 CASSSTGTGYEQYF TGCGCCAGCAGCTCCACCGGGACAGGCTACGAGCAGTACTTC
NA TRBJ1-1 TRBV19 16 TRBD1 CASSIPTGGLNTEAFF TGTGCCAGTAGTATTCCGACAGGGGGTCTGAACACTGAAGCTTTCTTT
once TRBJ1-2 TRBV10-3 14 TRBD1 CAISVTGVGYGYTF TGTGCCATCAGTGTTACAGGGGTAGGCTATGGCTACACCTTC
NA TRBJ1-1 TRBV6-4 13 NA CASSKLLDTEAFF TGTGCCAGCAGCAAACTCCTGGACACTGAAGCTTTCTTT
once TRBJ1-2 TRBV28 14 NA CASSFVGGKGGYTF TGTGCCAGCAGTTTCGTCGGGGGTAAAGGTGGCTACACCTTC
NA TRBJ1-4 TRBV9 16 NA CASSVGGGGRNEKLFF TGTGCCAGCAGCGTAGGGGGAGGGGGAAGGAACGAAAAACTGTTTTTT
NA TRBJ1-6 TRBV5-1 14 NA CASSLSTGGDPLHF TGCGCCAGCAGCTTGTCAACCGGAGGGGACCCCCTCCACTTT
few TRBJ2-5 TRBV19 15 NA CASSIDSGVQETQYF TGTGCCAGTAGTATAGATTCAGGGGTCCAAGAGACCCAGTACTTC
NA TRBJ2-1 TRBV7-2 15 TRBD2 CASSLSSGAYNEQFF TGTGCCAGCAGCTTATCTAGCGGGGCCTACAATGAGCAGTTCTTC
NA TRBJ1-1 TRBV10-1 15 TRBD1 CASSDTGTGLPEAFF TGCGCCAGCAGTGATACGGGGACAGGCCTACCTGAAGCTTTCTTT
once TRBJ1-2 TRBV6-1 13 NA CASSVSGVYGYTF TGTGCCAGCAGTGTATCGGGGGTCTATGGCTACACCTTC
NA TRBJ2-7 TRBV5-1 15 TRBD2 CASSPGTSVVYEQYF TGCGCCAGCAGCCCGGGGACTAGCGTAGTCTACGAGCAGTACTTC
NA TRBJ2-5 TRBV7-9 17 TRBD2 CASSLGLAGALQETQYF TGTGCCAGCAGCTTAGGACTAGCGGGGGCCCTCCAAGAGACCCAGTACTTC
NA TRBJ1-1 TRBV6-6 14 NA CASSLTGSDTEAFF TGTGCCAGCAGTCTGACAGGATCGGACACTGAAGCTTTCTTT
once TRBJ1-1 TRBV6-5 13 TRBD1 CASADRVNTEAFF TGTGCCAGCGCCGACAGGGTGAACACTGAAGCTTTCTTT
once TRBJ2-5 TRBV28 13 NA CASRGTAQETQYF TGTGCCAGCAGGGGCACCGCCCAAGAGACCCAGTACTTC
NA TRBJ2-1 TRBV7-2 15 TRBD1 CASTVDRAAYNEQFF TGTGCCAGCACCGTAGACAGGGCGGCCTACAATGAGCAGTTCTTC
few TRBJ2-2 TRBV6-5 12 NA CASSPWPGELFF TGTGCCAGCAGTCCCTGGCCCGGGGAGCTGTTTTTT
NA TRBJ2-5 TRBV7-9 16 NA CASSLATGGPQETQYF TGTGCCAGCAGCTTAGCGACCGGGGGACCCCAAGAGACCCAGTACTTC
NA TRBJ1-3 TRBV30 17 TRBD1 CAWSNSIQGLSGNTIYF TGTGCCTGGAGTAACTCCATACAGGGGCTCTCTGGAAACACCATATATTTT